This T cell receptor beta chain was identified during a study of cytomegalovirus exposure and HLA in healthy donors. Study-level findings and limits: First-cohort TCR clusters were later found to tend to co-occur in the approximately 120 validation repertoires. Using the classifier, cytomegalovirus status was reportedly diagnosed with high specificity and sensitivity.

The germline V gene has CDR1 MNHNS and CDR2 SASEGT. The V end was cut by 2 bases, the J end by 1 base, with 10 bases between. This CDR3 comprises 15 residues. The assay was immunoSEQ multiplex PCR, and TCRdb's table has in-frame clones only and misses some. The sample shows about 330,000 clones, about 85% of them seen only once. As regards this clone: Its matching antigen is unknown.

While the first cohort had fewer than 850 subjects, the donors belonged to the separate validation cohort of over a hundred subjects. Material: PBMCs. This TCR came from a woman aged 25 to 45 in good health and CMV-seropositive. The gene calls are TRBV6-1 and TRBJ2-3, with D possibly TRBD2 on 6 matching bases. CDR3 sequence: CASSEPPSGTDTQYF. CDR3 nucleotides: TGTGCCAGCAGTGAACCCCCTAGCGGCACAGATACGCAGTATTTT.